The clone carrying this T cell receptor beta chain was observed at least ten times. Time point denoted: patch test 1, 2 weeks after DPC sensitization. Treatment reported: therapeutic diphenylcyclopropenone sensitization with weekly scalp DPC. This sample stems from a study of human T cells and chemical hapten exposure. The CDR3 is 17 residues long. V lost 4 bases and J lost 1, with 19 bases in between. Unique molecular identifiers were affixed to discrete cDNA molecules within the library. In TCRdb, the RACE reads were re-called with MiXCR into one record per CDR3 protein. The data show roughly 360,000 distinct CDR3 sequences, more than 4.5% seen once.

The V and J genes are TRBV23-1 and TRBJ1-2, with D perhaps matching TRBD1 (5 bases). TRBV23-1 is annotated as an ORF whose role is uncertain. Sequenced here: whole blood, sampled in connection with sensitization to the hapten diphenylcyclopropenone (DPC). The receptor comes from a woman in her forties or fifties with alopecia areata. Some clones in this sample may be carry-over from other donors' samples. This chain's CDR3 is CASSLPGSFLHNYGYTF. The CDR3 DNA reads as TGCGCCAGCAGTCTCCCAGGGTCCTTTCTTCATAACTATGGCTACACCTTC.